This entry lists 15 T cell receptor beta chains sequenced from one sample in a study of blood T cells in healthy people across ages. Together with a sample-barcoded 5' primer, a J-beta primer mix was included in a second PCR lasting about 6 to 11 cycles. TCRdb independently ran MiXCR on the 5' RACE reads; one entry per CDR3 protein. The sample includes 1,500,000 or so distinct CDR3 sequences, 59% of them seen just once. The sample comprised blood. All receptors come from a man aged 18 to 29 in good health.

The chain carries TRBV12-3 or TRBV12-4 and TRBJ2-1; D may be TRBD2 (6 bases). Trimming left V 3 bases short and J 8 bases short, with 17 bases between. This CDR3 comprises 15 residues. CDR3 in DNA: TGTGCCAGCAGTTTTAGGAGGGGTTCCGGGGATGAGCAGTTCTTC. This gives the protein CASSFRRGSGDEQFF.

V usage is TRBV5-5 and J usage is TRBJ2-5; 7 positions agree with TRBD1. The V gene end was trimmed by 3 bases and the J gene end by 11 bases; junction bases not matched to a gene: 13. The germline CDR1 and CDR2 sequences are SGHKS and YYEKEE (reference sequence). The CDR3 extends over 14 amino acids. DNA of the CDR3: TGTGCCAGCAGCTCGACAGGGCATTACGATAGGCAGTACTTC. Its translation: CASSSTGHYDRQYF.

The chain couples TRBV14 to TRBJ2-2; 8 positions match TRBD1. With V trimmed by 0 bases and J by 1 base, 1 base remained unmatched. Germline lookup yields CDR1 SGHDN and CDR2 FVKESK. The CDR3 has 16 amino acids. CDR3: CASSQEGTGNTGELFF. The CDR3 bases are TGTGCCAGCAGCCAAGAAGGGACAGGGAACACCGGGGAGCTGTTTTTT.

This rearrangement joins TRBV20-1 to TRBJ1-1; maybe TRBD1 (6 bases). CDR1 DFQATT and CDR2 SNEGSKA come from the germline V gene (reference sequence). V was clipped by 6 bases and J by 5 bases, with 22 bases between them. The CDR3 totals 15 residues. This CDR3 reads CSAITDGQMITEAFF. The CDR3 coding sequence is TGCAGTGCCATTACCGACGGACAGATGATTACTGAAGCTTTCTTT.

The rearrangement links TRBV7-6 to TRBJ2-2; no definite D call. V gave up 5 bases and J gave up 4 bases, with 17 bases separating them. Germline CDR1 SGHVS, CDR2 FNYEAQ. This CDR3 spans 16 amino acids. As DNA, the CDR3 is TGTGCCAGCAGCCCCTCTGGAAGTGCGAGCACCGGGGAGCTGTTTTTT. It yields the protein CASSPSGSASTGELFF. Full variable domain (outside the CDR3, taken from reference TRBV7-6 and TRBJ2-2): GAGVSQSPRYKVTKRGQDVALRCDPISGHVSLYWYRQALGQGPEFLTYFNYEAQQDKSGLPNDRFSAERPEGSISTLTIQRTEQRDSAMYRCASSPSGSASTGELFFGEGSRLTVL.

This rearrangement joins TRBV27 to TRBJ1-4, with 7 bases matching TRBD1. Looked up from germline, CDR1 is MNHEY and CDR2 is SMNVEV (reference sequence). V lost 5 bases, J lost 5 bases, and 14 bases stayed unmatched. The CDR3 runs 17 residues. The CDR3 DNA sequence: TGTGCCAGCAGTAAGGTCCCTCCGACAGGGCCAAATGAAAAACTGTTTTTT. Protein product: CASSKVPPTGPNEKLFF. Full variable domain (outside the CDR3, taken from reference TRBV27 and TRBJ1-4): EAQVTQNPRYLITVTGKKLTVTCSQNMNHEYMSWYRQDPGLGLRQIYYSMNVEVTDKGDVPEGYKVSRKEKRNFPLILESPSPNQTSLYFCASSKVPPTGPNEKLFFGSGTQLSVL.

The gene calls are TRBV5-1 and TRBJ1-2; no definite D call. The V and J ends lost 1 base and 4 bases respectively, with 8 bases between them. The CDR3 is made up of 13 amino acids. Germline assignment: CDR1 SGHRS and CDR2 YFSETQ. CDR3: CASSLNTGYGYTF. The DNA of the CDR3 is TGCGCCAGCAGCTTGAACACCGGCTATGGCTACACCTTC.

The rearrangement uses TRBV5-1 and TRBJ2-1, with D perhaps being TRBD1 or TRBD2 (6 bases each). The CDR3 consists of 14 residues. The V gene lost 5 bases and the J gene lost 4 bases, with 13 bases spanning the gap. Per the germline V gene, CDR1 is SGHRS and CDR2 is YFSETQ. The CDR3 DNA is TGCGCCAGCAGAGTGGAGGGGGGTTACAATGAGCAGTTCTTC. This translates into CASRVEGGYNEQFF.

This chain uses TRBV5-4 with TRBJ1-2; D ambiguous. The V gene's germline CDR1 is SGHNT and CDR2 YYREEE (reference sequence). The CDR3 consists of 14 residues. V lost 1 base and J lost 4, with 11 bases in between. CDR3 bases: TGTGCCAGCAGCTTGACCGTGGGGAGCTATGGCTACACCTTC. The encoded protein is CASSLTVGSYGYTF.

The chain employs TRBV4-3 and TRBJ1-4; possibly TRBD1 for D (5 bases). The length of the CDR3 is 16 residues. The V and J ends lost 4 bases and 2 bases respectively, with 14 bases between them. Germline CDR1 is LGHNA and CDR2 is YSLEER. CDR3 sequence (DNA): TGCGCCAGCAGCCGTTCCCTGGGACCGACTAATGAAAAACTGTTTTTT. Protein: CASSRSLGPTNEKLFF.

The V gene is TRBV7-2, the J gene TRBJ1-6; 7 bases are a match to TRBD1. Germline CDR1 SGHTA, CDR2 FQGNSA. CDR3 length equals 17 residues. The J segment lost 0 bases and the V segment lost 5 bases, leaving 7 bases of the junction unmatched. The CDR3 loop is CASSRTGPSSYNSPLHF. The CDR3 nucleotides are TGTGCCAGCAGCCGGACAGGACCGAGCTCCTATAATTCACCCCTCCACTTT.

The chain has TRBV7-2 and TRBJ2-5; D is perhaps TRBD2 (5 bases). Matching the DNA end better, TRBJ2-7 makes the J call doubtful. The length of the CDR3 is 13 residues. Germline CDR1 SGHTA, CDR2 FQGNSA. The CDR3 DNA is TGTGCCAGCAGCTTACCTGTCGGGAACGAGCAGTACTTC. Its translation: CASSLPVGNEQYF.

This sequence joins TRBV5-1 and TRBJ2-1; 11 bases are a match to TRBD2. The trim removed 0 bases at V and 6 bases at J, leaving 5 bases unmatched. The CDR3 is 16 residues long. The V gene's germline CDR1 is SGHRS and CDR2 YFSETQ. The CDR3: CASSLGPTSGTNEQFF. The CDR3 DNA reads TGCGCCAGCAGCTTGGGGCCGACTAGCGGGACCAATGAGCAGTTCTTC.

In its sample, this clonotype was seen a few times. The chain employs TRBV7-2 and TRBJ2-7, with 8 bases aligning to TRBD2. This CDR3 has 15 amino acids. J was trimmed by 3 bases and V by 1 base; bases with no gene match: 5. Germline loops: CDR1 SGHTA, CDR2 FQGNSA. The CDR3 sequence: CASSLDRLAGYEQYF. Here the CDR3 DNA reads TGTGCCAGCAGCTTAGATCGGCTAGCGGGCTACGAGCAGTACTTC.

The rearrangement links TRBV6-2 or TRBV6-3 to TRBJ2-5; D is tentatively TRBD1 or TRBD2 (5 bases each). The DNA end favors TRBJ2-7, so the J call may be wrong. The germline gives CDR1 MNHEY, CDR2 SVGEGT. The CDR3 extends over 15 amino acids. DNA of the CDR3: TGTGCCAGCAGTCCAGCCGGGGCAGAGTTCTACGAGCAGTACTTC. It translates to CASSPAGAEFYEQYF.